This T cell receptor (beta chain) was sequenced during a study of T cell changes during pregnancy in multiple sclerosis (dated by TCRdb to the late 2010s). Concerning the study at large: The study examined how the T cell repertoire changed over the course of pregnancy in women with multiple sclerosis.

This clone was observed once. This clone's antigen is unknown. Base quality data are lacking; no much larger clone is found one base away. Library method: the immunoSEQ multiplex PCR assay. TCRdb retrieved this table from immuneACCESS and kept in-frame rearrangements only. Not all clones are present; in checked studies, unresolved V genes account for under half, and no reason is known for the remainder. The sample table lists tens of thousands of clones, approximately 92% of them with a count of one. In total, the top ten clones hold about 1.5% of the sample. As encoded in the germline V gene, CDR1 is SNHLY while CDR2 is FYNNEI. The CDR3 spans 15 residues, from the cysteine through the phenylalanine. Only the CDR3 DNA is retained, 45 bases long and in frame from the first base. Ends trimmed: V by 5 bases, J by 0 bases; bases unmatched to a gene: 3.

The sequenced sample was peripheral blood. The sequence links TRBV2 to TRBJ2-4; 8 central nucleotides agree with TRBD1. This TCR was sampled from a female donor with multiple sclerosis, enrolled in a pregnancy study. The DNA sequence is given as TGTGCCAGCAGTCCCAGGGGGCTAGCCAAAAACATTCAGTACTTC. This is translated as CASSPRGLAKNIQYF.